A single sample gave rise to the 3 T cell receptor beta chains below, sequenced in a study of blood T cell repertoires in COVID-19. Repertoires were generated with immunoSEQ multiplex PCR, while TCRdb's copy carries only in-frame clones and drops some. The data hold about 60,000 clones, with almost 90% observed a single time. Sequencing was done on a sample of peripheral blood. The receptors were gathered from a man in his fifties or sixties with acute or convalescent COVID-19.

The rearrangement joins TRBV28 to TRBJ1-3, with D unclear. Germline-derived CDR1 and CDR2 are MDHEN and SYDVKM. Trimming took off 4 bases at V and 1 base at J, with 17 bases between the two ends. This CDR3 spans 17 amino acids. The CDR3 spells CASSSVASRGSGNTIYF. CDR3 sequence (DNA): TGTGCCAGCAGTTCCGTTGCCAGCCGCGGTTCTGGAAACACCATATATTTT.

This clone was recorded only once. V is TRBV25-1 and J is TRBJ1-1; D not resolved. Looked up from germline, CDR1 is MGHDK and CDR2 is SYGVNS. The V and J ends lost 3 bases and 4 bases respectively, with 12 bases between them. The CDR3 is made up of 14 amino acids. This CDR3 reads CASSDRVSSTEAFF. The CDR3, as DNA: TGTGCCAGCAGTGACCGGGTCTCCAGCACTGAAGCTTTCTTT.

The chain is built from TRBV9 and TRBJ2-2; perhaps TRBD2 as D (5 bases). CDR1 and CDR2 (germline): SGDLS, YYNGEE. Trimming stripped 6 bases from V and 7 bases from J, with 16 bases between. CDR3 size: 14 residues. The CDR3 protein is CASTQTGNGGELFF. The CDR3 nucleotides read TGTGCCAGCACCCAGACGGGGAATGGCGGGGAGCTGTTTTTT.